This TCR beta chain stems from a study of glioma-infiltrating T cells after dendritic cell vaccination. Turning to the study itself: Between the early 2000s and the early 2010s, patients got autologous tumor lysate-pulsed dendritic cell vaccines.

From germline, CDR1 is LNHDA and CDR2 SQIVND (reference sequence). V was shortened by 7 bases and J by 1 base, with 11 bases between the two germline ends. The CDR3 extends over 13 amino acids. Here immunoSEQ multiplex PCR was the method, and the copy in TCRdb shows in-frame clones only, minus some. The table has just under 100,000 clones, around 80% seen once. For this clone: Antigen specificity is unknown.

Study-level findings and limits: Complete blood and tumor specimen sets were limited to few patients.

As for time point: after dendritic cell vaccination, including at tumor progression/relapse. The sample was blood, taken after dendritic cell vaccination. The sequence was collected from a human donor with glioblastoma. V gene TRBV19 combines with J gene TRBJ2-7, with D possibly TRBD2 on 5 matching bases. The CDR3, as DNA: TGTGCCAGTACGGCGGGTGGTTCCTACGAGCAGTACTTC. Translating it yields CASTAGGSYEQYF.